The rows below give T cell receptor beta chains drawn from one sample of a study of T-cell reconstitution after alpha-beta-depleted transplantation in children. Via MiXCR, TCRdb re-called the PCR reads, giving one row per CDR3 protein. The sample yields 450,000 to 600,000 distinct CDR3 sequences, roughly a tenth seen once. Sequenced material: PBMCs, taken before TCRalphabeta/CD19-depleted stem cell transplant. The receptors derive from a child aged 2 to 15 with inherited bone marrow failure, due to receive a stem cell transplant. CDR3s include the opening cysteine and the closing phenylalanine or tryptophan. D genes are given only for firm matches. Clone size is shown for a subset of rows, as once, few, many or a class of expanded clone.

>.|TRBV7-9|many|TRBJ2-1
CASSLDPLVHEQFF
TGTGCCAGCAGCCTAGATCCTCTGGTTCATGAGCAGTTCTTC
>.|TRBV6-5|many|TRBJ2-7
CASSYRGYPYEQYF
TGTGCCAGCAGTTACAGGGGTTATCCCTACGAGCAGTACTTC
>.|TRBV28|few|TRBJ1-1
CASSFGLDSRNTEAFF
TGTGCCAGCAGTTTCGGTTTGGACAGCAGGAACACTGAAGCTTTCTTT
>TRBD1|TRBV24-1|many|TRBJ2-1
CATSDLGQGVSNEQFF
TGTGCCACCAGTGACCTGGGACAGGGCGTTAGCAATGAGCAGTTCTTC
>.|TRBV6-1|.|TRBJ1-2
CASRFRDNYGYTF
TGTGCCAGCAGATTCCGGGACAACTATGGCTACACCTTC
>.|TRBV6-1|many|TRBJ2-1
CASSDPRERRDNEQFF
TGTGCCAGCAGTGATCCCCGGGAGCGGCGGGACAATGAGCAGTTCTTC
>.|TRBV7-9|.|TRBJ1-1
CASSLDGGGLGAFF
TGTGCCAGCAGCTTAGACGGCGGGGGGCTTGGAGCTTTCTTT
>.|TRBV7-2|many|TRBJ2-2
CAISQDGLARELFF
TGTGCCATCAGCCAAGATGGACTTGCCCGGGAGCTGTTTTTT
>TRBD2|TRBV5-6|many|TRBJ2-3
CASSTGLAGLGTQYF
TGTGCCAGCAGCACTGGACTAGCGGGATTGGGTACGCAGTATTTT
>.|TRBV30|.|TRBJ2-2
CAWIPGRANTGELFF
TGTGCCTGGATTCCTGGACGTGCGAACACCGGGGAGCTGTTTTTT
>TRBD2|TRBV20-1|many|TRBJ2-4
CSDGTRDIQYF
TGCAGCGACGGGACTAGGGACATTCAGTACTTC
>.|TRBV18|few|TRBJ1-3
CASSPNRDFGNTIYF
TGTGCCAGCTCACCAAACAGGGACTTTGGAAACACCATATATTTT
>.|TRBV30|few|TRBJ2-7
CAGIVVNSYEQYF
TGTGCCGGGATAGTGGTGAACTCCTACGAGCAGTACTTC
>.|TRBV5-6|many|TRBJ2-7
CASTYLGGSVVFYEQYF
TGTGCCAGCACATATCTAGGAGGATCTGTGGTTTTTTACGAGCAGTACTTC
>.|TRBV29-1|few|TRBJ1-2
CSVALTANYGYTF
TGCAGCGTTGCTTTGACGGCTAACTATGGCTACACCTTC
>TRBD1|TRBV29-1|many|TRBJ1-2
CSVAATGTGNYGYTF
TGCAGCGTCGCCGCAACCGGGACAGGGAACTATGGCTACACCTTC
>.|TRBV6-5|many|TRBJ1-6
CASSYVQGPLSNSPLHF
TGTGCCAGCAGTTACGTACAGGGTCCTCTGTCCAATTCACCCCTCCACTTT
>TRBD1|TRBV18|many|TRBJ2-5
CASSLTGTGAETQYF
TGTGCCAGCTCACTAACCGGGACAGGGGCGGAGACCCAGTACTTC
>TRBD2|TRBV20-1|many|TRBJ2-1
CSARIPLAGSYNEQFF
TGCAGTGCTAGGATCCCCCTAGCGGGCTCCTACAATGAGCAGTTCTTC
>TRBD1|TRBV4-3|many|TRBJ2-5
CASSHGQGARETQYF
TGCGCCAGCAGCCATGGACAGGGGGCGCGAGAGACCCAGTACTTC
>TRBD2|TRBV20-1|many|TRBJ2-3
CSARDMELAGGLADTQYF
TGCAGTGCTAGAGATATGGAATTAGCGGGAGGGTTGGCAGATACGCAGTATTTT